Sequencing of this TCR beta chain was carried out in a study of CD8 T cells in ankylosing spondylitis. Study-level results: The authors reported significant enrichment of disease-linked clones in matched ankylosing spondylitis synovial fluid.

Germline lookup yields CDR1 ENHRY and CDR2 SYGVKD. V shed 2 bases and J shed 9 bases, with 14 bases lying between them. This CDR3 is 14 amino acids long. Quantitative barcoded 5'-RACE was used to prepare TCR beta libraries. TCRdb passed the 5' RACE reads through MiXCR, listing each CDR3 protein once. The table records 250,000 to 400,000 distinct CDR3 sequences, 9.5% to 13% of them present only once. This clonotype was counted many times. Antigen specificity is unknown. The TCR sequence derives from a female donor with ankylosing spondylitis or in good health (not recorded which). The sequenced sample was blood, either unsorted or a sorted T cell fraction (not recorded which). V usage is TRBV10-3 and J usage is TRBJ2-1; no definite D call. CDR3 coding DNA: TGTGCCATCAGTGAGGGGTTTCGACGCGTTGAGCAGTTCTTC. Translating gives CAISEGFRRVEQFF.